The next 24 T cell receptor beta chains were all read from a single sample in a study of sequential checkpoint blockade in melanoma. Treatment: randomized to nivolumab then ipilimumab (arm A) or the reverse (arm B). Method: immunoSEQ multiplex PCR; TCRdb's copy keeps in-frame clones and lacks some. In the table there are tens of thousands of clones, 65% to 75% of which are singletons. The sequencing used CD8+ T cells sorted from blood (inferred from file names), collected from a patient given nivolumab and ipilimumab in sequence. These receptors all stem from a human donor with melanoma.

This clone was detected once. The CDR3 sequence: CASRRQGSNEKLFF. CDR3 nucleotide sequence: TGTGCCAGCAGGAGACAGGGGAGCAATGAAAAACTGTTTTTT. The rearrangement links TRBV13 to TRBJ1-4; TRBD1 matches 8 bases. Trimming removed 6 bases from V and 5 bases from J; junction bases left unmatched: 5. Germline-derived CDR1 and CDR2 are PRHDT and FYEKMQ (reference sequence). CDR3 length: 14 amino acids. Looking up the rest from reference TRBV13 and TRBJ1-4 gives the full variable domain: AAGVIQSPRHLIKEKRETATLKCYPIPRHDTVYWYQQGPGQDPQFLISFYEKMQSDKGSIPDRFSAQQFSDYHSELNMSSLELGDSALYFCASRRQGSNEKLFFGSGTQLSVL.

This clone was seen only a few times. The chain joins TRBV6-4 to TRBJ2-7, with unresolved D. V dropped 2 bases and J dropped 7 bases, with 15 bases sitting between them. The germline V gene encodes CDR1 MRHNA and CDR2 SNTAGT. This CDR3 region has 14 residues. CDR3 sequence reads: CASSDKETGWEQYV. The CDR3 DNA reads as TGTGCCAGCAGTGACAAGGAGACGGGCTGGGAGCAGTACGTC.

This clone was seen only once. The chain recombines TRBV19 with TRBJ1-1, with 7 bases lining up with TRBD1. The CDR3 is made up of 15 amino acids. J lost 4 bases, V lost 8 bases, and 13 bases had no gene match. In germline, CDR1 is LNHDA, CDR2 SQIVND (reference sequence). The CDR3 DNA follows: TGTGCCAGTCGTAACCCCATAAGACAGGGCACTGAAGCTTTCTTT. Translation: CASRNPIRQGTEAFF.

This chain joins TRBV5-6 and TRBJ1-2, with D unclear. Germline V gene sequence: CDR1 SGHDT, CDR2 YYEEEE. The V end was cut by 2 bases, the J end by 6 bases, with 8 bases between. This CDR3 comprises 12 residues. The CDR3 here is CASSFPSHGYTF. In DNA form, the CDR3 reads TGTGCCAGCAGCTTCCCGTCCCATGGCTACACCTTC.

This clone has more than one count but fewer than ten. V and J are TRBV10-3 and TRBJ2-3, with TRBD2 identical over 11 bases. CDR1 and CDR2 from the germline V gene are ENHRY and SYGVKD. This CDR3 is built from 18 residues. The V segment lost 3 bases and the J segment 0 bases; nucleotides outside the gene matches: 8. The CDR3 sequence is CAISDGLAGGASTDTQYF. The CDR3, as DNA: TGTGCCATCAGTGACGGGTTAGCGGGGGGGGCAAGCACAGATACGCAGTATTTT.

Points on this clone: Sequence at one end of the junction differs from germline and may be a read error. The chain is built from TRBV5-4 and TRBJ2-7; 7 nucleotides agree with TRBD1. Germline loops: CDR1 SGHNT, CDR2 YYREEE (reference sequence). CDR3 length: 15 residues. The CDR3, as DNA: TGCGCCAGCAGCCCTCGGACAGGTAACCCCAACGAGCAGTACTTC. Its protein is CASSPRTGNPNEQYF.

Only a few counts were recorded for this clone. The chain couples TRBV28 to TRBJ1-1, with 7 bases aligning to TRBD1. The CDR3 contains 16 residues. With V trimmed by 1 base and J by 2 bases, 7 bases remained unmatched. Germline CDR1 reads MDHEN; CDR2 reads SYDVKM. The DNA of the CDR3 is TGTGCCAGCAGTTTATACACAGGGGCGGTTAACACTGAAGCTTTCTTT. Translation gives CASSLYTGAVNTEAFF.

The chain combines TRBV6-5 with TRBJ2-1, with a possible D match to TRBD2 (6 bases). Germline lookup yields CDR1 MNHEY and CDR2 SVGAGI. With 0 bases removed from V and 4 bases from J, the gap between germline ends came to 10 bases. The CDR3 has 15 amino acids. The CDR3 loop reads CASSYSWAGYNEQFF. CDR3 nucleotides: TGTGCCAGCAGTTACTCCTGGGCGGGATACAATGAGCAGTTCTTC.

A few counts support this clone. J is TRBJ1-5 and V is TRBV19; D remains unclear. V lost 6 bases and J lost 0, with 12 bases in between. This CDR3 contains 15 residues. From germline, CDR1 is LNHDA and CDR2 SQIVND (reference sequence). The CDR3 DNA follows: TGTGCCAGTAGCCCGACTTACTATAGCAATCAGCCCCAGCATTTT. Translated, it gives CASSPTYYSNQPQHF.

This clone was recorded a few times. One end of the junction fails to match germline, which may point to a read error. The chain combines TRBV5-4 with TRBJ2-1; D is uncertain. This CDR3 has 13 residues. Germline V lookup: CDR1 SGHNT, CDR2 YYREEE (reference sequence). CDR3 coding DNA: TGCGCCAGCAGCCAAGCTCTGGACAATGAGCAGTTCTTC. Its translation is CASSQALDNEQFF.

This clone has only one observation. DNA of the CDR3: TGCGCCAGCAGTGAGTCCCCAGGGAGCAATCAGCCCCAGCATTTT. Translated, it gives CASSESPGSNQPQHF. The chain employs TRBV10-2 and TRBJ1-5; TRBD1 is a possible D gene (5 bases). The ends were cut back, 0 bases at V and 1 base at J, with 7 bases in the middle. Germline values: CDR1 WSHSY, CDR2 SAAADI. The CDR3 is 15 amino acids.

The count of this clone is one. The rearrangement links TRBV7-9 to TRBJ1-1, with TRBD1 as a possible D gene (6 bases). Germline V lookup: CDR1 SEHNR, CDR2 FQNEAQ (reference sequence). Trimming took 1 base from V and 3 from J, leaving 12 bases between them. The CDR3 covers 15 residues. The CDR3 DNA sequence: TGTGCCAGCAGCTTAGTACGGGGGGGCGACACTGAAGCTTTCTTT. It encodes CASSLVRGGDTEAFF.

In this sample, this clone turned up a few times. The V and J genes are TRBV6-4 and TRBJ1-5, with D maybe TRBD1 (6 bases). The CDR3 totals 15 residues. Trimming removed 6 bases from V and 3 bases from J, with 15 bases in between. Germline CDR1 MRHNA, CDR2 SNTAGT. The CDR3 reads CASRYKQGTNQPQHF. DNA for the CDR3: TGTGCCAGCAGATACAAACAGGGAACCAATCAGCCCCAGCATTTT.

The chain links TRBV7-9 to TRBJ1-5; D is perhaps TRBD1 (5 bases). Per the germline V gene, CDR1 is SEHNR and CDR2 is FQNEAQ (reference sequence). Trimming removed 1 base from V and 4 bases from J, with 17 bases in between. The CDR3 runs to 17 residues. The CDR3 sequence: CASSLGGGPRGNQPQHF. The CDR3 coding sequence is TGTGCCAGCAGCTTAGGGGGGGGACCCCGGGGGAATCAGCCCCAGCATTTT.

This clone was observed a few times. The chain joins TRBV7-9 to TRBJ1-1; D uncertain. CDR3 length: 14 residues. The germline V and J ends were trimmed by 2 bases and 0 bases, with 7 bases remaining between them. CDR1 is SEHNR, CDR2 FQNEAQ, per germline (reference sequence). The CDR3 loop is CASSLLGVNTEAFF. CDR3 nucleotides: TGTGCCAGCAGCTTATTGGGCGTGAACACTGAAGCTTTCTTT. Based on the CDR3 plus reference TRBV7-9 and TRBJ1-1, the full variable domain is DTGVSQNPRHKITKRGQNVTFRCDPISEHNRLYWYRQTLGQGPEFLTYFQNEAQLEKSRLLSDRFSAERPKGSFSTLEIQRTEQGDSAMYLCASSLLGVNTEAFFGQGTRLTVV.

The chain has TRBV6-1 and TRBJ2-1, with D hard to call. The CDR3 runs to 11 residues. CDR1 MNHNS and CDR2 SASEGT come from the germline V gene. V was trimmed by 7 bases and J by 10 bases, leaving 11 bases between them. The CDR3 DNA follows: TGTGCCAGCACCCCTGGTCGGGAGCAGTTCTTC. Its translation is CASTPGREQFF.

The rearrangement joins TRBV7-6 to TRBJ1-1; TRBD1 is a possible D gene (5 bases). V was pared by 1 base and J by 4 bases, with 10 bases between. CDR1 SGHVS and CDR2 FNYEAQ come from the germline V gene. This CDR3 is built from 14 residues. The CDR3 reads CASSLDGGSTEAFF. The DNA for the CDR3 is TGTGCCAGCAGCTTAGACGGGGGGTCCACTGAAGCTTTCTTT.

The chain recombines TRBV11-2 with TRBJ2-1; D is undetermined. Germline loops: CDR1 SGHAT, CDR2 FQNNGV. The ends were cut back, 0 bases at V and 3 bases at J, with 6 bases in the middle. The CDR3 covers 14 residues. The CDR3 DNA sequence: TGTGCCAGCAGCTTAGAGTCAGTCTACAATGAGCAGTTCTTC. Protein product: CASSLESVYNEQFF.

V gene TRBV10-1 combines with J gene TRBJ2-5; D uncertain. The CDR3 totals 14 residues. The V and J ends lost 0 bases and 3 bases respectively, with 8 bases between them. Germline CDR1 reads WNHNN; CDR2 reads SYGVQD (reference sequence). This chain's CDR3 is CASSESHSEETQYF. The CDR3 nucleotides read TGCGCCAGCAGTGAGTCGCATTCGGAAGAGACCCAGTACTTC.

V gene TRBV9 combines with J gene TRBJ2-5, with 9 bases matching TRBD2. V shed 4 bases, J shed 0 bases, and the junction held 7 bases outside the gene matches. From germline, CDR1 is SGDLS and CDR2 YYNGEE. The CDR3 loop spans 16 amino acids. CDR3 DNA: TGTGCCAGCAGCCCCGGGGCGGGGGGGTACCAAGAGACCCAGTACTTC. Translated, it gives CASSPGAGGYQETQYF.

This clone turned up a few times. V usage is TRBV9 and J usage is TRBJ1-1; D is ambiguous. Germline V gene lookup returns CDR1 SGDLS and CDR2 YYNGEE. Trimming removed 2 bases at V and 7 bases at J, with 12 bases between. This CDR3 region has 13 residues. The CDR3 reads CASSVGGFSEAFF. CDR3 coding DNA: TGTGCCAGCAGCGTTGGCGGGTTCAGTGAAGCTTTCTTT.

This clone showed up just once. The V gene is TRBV7-3, the J gene TRBJ2-5; 8 bases are shared with TRBD2. J was trimmed by 4 bases and V by 1 base; bases with no gene match: 5. The germline V gene encodes CDR1 SGHTA and CDR2 FQGTGA. The CDR3 is 15 residues long. The CDR3, as DNA: TGTGCCAGCAGCTTAAAGGGTCGGGAGGGAGAGACCCAGTACTTC. Translating gives CASSLKGREGETQYF. Full variable domain (outside the CDR3, taken from reference TRBV7-3 and TRBJ2-5): GAGVSQTPSNKVTEKGKYVELRCDPISGHTALYWYRQSLGQGPEFLIYFQGTGAADDSGLPNDRFFAVRPEGSVSTLKIQRTERGDSAVYLCASSLKGREGETQYFGPGTRLLVL.

The gene calls are TRBV4-2 and TRBJ2-5; 9 nucleotides align to TRBD1. Trimming took 4 bases from V and 4 from J; bases not matched to a gene: 4. The CDR3 extends over 14 amino acids. Germline V gives CDR1 LGHNA, CDR2 YNFKEQ. This chain's CDR3 is CASSRDRVGETQYF. CDR3 DNA sequence: TGTGCCAGCAGCCGGGACAGGGTGGGAGAGACCCAGTACTTC.

V usage is TRBV5-5 and J usage is TRBJ1-1, with D maybe TRBD1 (6 bases). The ends were cut back, 9 bases at V and 4 bases at J, with 13 bases in the middle. Per germline, CDR1 SGHKS and CDR2 YYEKEE (reference sequence). The CDR3 covers 12 residues. CDR3 bases: TGTGCCACCAAGACACAGGGCACTGAAGCTTTCTTT. Translating gives CATKTQGTEAFF.